Described below is a single T cell receptor beta chain sequence and its context. The data were obtained in a study of control samples from healthy donors and cancer patients. Only in-frame clones appear in the TCRdb table, and some are missing; sequencing was by immunoSEQ multiplex PCR. The sample contains 71,000 or so clones, around nine tenths of which appear only once. The CDR3 runs 15 residues. Trimming took off 3 bases at V and 6 bases at J, with 17 bases between the two ends. The germline V gene has CDR1 GTSNPN and CDR2 SVGIG (reference sequence). V usage is TRBV30 and J usage is TRBJ1-4; D may be TRBD1 (5 bases). This sequence originates from a man aged 60-69 years with lung cancer. The sequencing input was PBMCs. DNA of the CDR3: TGTGCCTGGAGGCATACTCAGGGCGCGGATGAAAAACTGTTTTTT. Translating gives CAWRHTQGADEKLFF.